This T cell receptor beta chain derives from a study of T cell repertoires in cytomegalovirus infection. This clonotype was observed a few times. Its antigen is not known. MiXCR was run by TCRdb on the reads, yielding one entry per CDR3 protein. The sample holds some 120,000 distinct CDR3 sequences; 32% are singletons and the top ten take roughly 50%. CDR3 size: 16 residues. V lost 0 bases, J lost 4 bases, and 13 bases lay in between. The germline V gene has CDR1 SGHVS and CDR2 FNYEAQ. This TCR was sampled from a human donor in good health (CMV status not recorded). Some clones in this sample may be carry-over from other donors' samples. The source was CD8+ T cells from cultured PBMCs, collected from culture after CMV antigen stimulation. This chain joins TRBV7-6 and TRBJ1-5, with D possibly matching TRBD1 (6 bases). CDR3 protein: CASSLAAGATNQPQHF. For the CDR3, the DNA is TGTGCCAGCAGCTTAGCGGCAGGGGCGACAAATCAGCCCCAGCATTTT. Full variable domain (missing parts from reference TRBV7-6 and TRBJ1-5): GAGVSQSPRYKVTKRGQDVALRCDPISGHVSLYWYRQALGQGPEFLTYFNYEAQQDKSGLPNDRFSAERPEGSISTLTIQRTEQRDSAMYRCASSLAAGATNQPQHFGDGTRLSIL.